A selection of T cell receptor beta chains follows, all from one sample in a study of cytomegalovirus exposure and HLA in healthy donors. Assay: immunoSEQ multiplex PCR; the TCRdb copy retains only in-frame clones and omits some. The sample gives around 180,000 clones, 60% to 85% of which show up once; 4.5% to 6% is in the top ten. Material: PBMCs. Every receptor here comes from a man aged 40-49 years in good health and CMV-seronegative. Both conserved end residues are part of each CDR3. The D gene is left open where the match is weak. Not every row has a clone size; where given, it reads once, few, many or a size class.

CDR3: CASSPLAGGYQGEQFF
DNA: TGCGCCAGCAGCCCCTTGGCGGGAGGATATCAAGGTGAGCAGTTCTTC
V: TRBV4-1
D: TRBD2
J: TRBJ2-1
size: -

CDR3: CASSPRTLEPLHF
DNA: TGTGCCAGCTCACCAAGGACACTTGAACCCCTCCACTTT
V: TRBV18
D: -
J: TRBJ1-6
size: few

CDR3: CASSEARSLSGNTIYF
DNA: TGTGCCAGCAGTGAAGCGCGGTCACTTTCTGGAAACACCATATATTTT
V: TRBV2
D: -
J: TRBJ1-3
size: -

CDR3: CASSEAKGLVNQPQHF
DNA: TGTGCCAGCAGTGAAGCTAAGGGGCTGGTCAATCAGCCCCAGCATTTT
V: TRBV2
D: -
J: TRBJ1-5
size: -

CDR3: CASSDQGNSYNEQFF
DNA: TGCGCCAGCAGCGATCAGGGCAACTCCTACAATGAGCAGTTCTTC
V: TRBV5-1
D: -
J: TRBJ2-1
size: -

CDR3: CASSFGLAGGPRRNEQFF
DNA: TGTGCCAGCAGCTTCGGACTAGCGGGAGGGCCGAGGAGAAATGAGCAGTTCTTC
V: TRBV7-8
D: TRBD2
J: TRBJ2-1
size: -

CDR3: CASSQDLAGSEKLFF
DNA: TGCGCCAGCAGCCAAGATCTGGCAGGGTCTGAAAAACTGTTTTTT
V: TRBV4-3
D: -
J: TRBJ1-4
size: -

CDR3: CASSVTGRRNEQYF
DNA: TGTGCCAGTAGTGTGACAGGGAGGAGAAACGAGCAGTACTTC
V: TRBV19
D: -
J: TRBJ2-7
size: -

CDR3: CASSQQYRVGYGYTF
DNA: TGCGCCAGCAGCCAACAATACAGGGTCGGCTATGGCTACACCTTC
V: TRBV4-1
D: -
J: TRBJ1-2
size: once

CDR3: CASSLQTGGFTEAFF
DNA: TGTGCCAGCAGCCTGCAGACAGGGGGCTTCACTGAAGCTTTCTTT
V: TRBV7-9
D: TRBD1
J: TRBJ1-1
size: -

CDR3: CSARTSGYNEQFF
DNA: TGCAGCGCCCGGACTAGCGGATACAATGAGCAGTTCTTC
V: TRBV29-1
D: TRBD2
J: TRBJ2-1
size: -

CDR3: CASSWGGINNEQFF
DNA: TGCGCCAGCAGTTGGGGCGGGATCAACAATGAGCAGTTCTTC
V: TRBV5-1
D: -
J: TRBJ2-1
size: -

CDR3: CASSGPGQGTKLFF
DNA: TGTGCCAGCAGTGGTCCGGGACAGGGGACAAAACTGTTTTTT
V: TRBV6-1
D: TRBD1
J: TRBJ1-4
size: -

CDR3: CASSIQLAGARGEQFF
DNA: TGTGCCAGTAGTATACAGTTAGCGGGAGCTCGTGGGGAGCAGTTCTTC
V: TRBV19
D: TRBD2
J: TRBJ2-1
size: -

CDR3: CSVVASGDPDTQYF
DNA: TGCAGCGTTGTGGCTAGCGGGGACCCAGATACGCAGTATTTT
V: TRBV29-1
D: TRBD2
J: TRBJ2-3
size: -

CDR3: CASSSRQGFEEQYF
DNA: TGTGCCAGCAGCTCACGACAGGGGTTTGAGGAGCAGTACTTC
V: TRBV7-2
D: TRBD1
J: TRBJ2-7
size: -

CDR3: CAISEWGLAGGESSYNEQFF
DNA: TGTGCCATCAGTGAGTGGGGACTAGCGGGGGGCGAAAGCTCCTACAATGAGCAGTTCTTC
V: TRBV10-3
D: TRBD2
J: TRBJ2-1
size: -

CDR3: CASSYSSRGPYEQYF
DNA: TGTGCCAGCAGTTACTCGAGCAGGGGTCCCTACGAGCAGTACTTC
V: TRBV6-5
D: -
J: TRBJ2-7
size: few

CDR3: CATSRARDRVSEQYF
DNA: TGTGCCACCAGCAGGGCCCGGGACAGGGTATCCGAGCAGTACTTC
V: TRBV15
D: TRBD1
J: TRBJ2-7
size: -

CDR3: CASSLFSSSQETQYF
DNA: TGTGCCAGCAGCTTATTTAGCAGTTCACAAGAGACCCAGTACTTC
V: TRBV7-9
D: -
J: TRBJ2-5
size: -

CDR3: CASRSPGLAADTQYF
DNA: TGTGCCAGCAGGTCGCCGGGACTAGCGGCAGATACGCAGTATTTT
V: TRBV5-8
D: TRBD2
J: TRBJ2-3
size: -

CDR3: CASSQDRRGGLGRNTEAFF
DNA: TGCGCCAGCAGCCAAGACCGAAGAGGGGGCTTAGGGAGGAACACTGAAGCTTTCTTT
V: TRBV4-1
D: TRBD1
J: TRBJ1-1
size: -

CDR3: CASSFERARESYEQYF
DNA: TGTGCCAGCAGCTTTGAGAGGGCGCGAGAGTCCTACGAGCAGTACTTC
V: TRBV5-5
D: -
J: TRBJ2-7
size: -

CDR3: CASSLDPGSNEQYF
DNA: TGTGCCAGCAGCTTAGATCCAGGATCCAACGAGCAGTACTTC
V: TRBV7-6
D: -
J: TRBJ2-7
size: few

CDR3: CAISESSLSYEQYF
DNA: TGTGCCATCAGTGAGTCGAGTCTCTCCTACGAGCAGTACTTC
V: TRBV10-3
D: -
J: TRBJ2-7
size: -

CDR3: CASSLIPSGNTEAFF
DNA: TGCGCCAGCAGCCTTATACCTTCGGGGAACACTGAAGCTTTCTTT
V: TRBV5-1
D: -
J: TRBJ1-1
size: -

CDR3: CASSLQGGGNTIYF
DNA: TGTGCCAGCAGCTTGCAGGGTGGTGGAAACACCATATATTTT
V: TRBV7-2
D: -
J: TRBJ1-3
size: -

CDR3: CASGRDRVDGYTF
DNA: TGTGCCAGTGGACGGGACAGGGTGGATGGCTACACCTTC
V: TRBV7-9
D: TRBD1
J: TRBJ1-2
size: -

CDR3: CATAGSGDYNEQFF
DNA: TGTGCCACCGCGGGGAGCGGGGATTACAATGAGCAGTTCTTC
V: TRBV10-3
D: TRBD2
J: TRBJ2-1
size: -

CDR3: CASSPDGRPEQYF
DNA: TGTGCCAGCAGCCCTGATGGGAGGCCCGAGCAGTACTTC
V: TRBV7-9
D: -
J: TRBJ2-7
size: once

CDR3: CASSLGTGSGTDTQYF
DNA: TGTGCCAGCAGCTTAGGGACAGGGAGTGGCACAGATACGCAGTATTTT
V: TRBV7-2
D: TRBD1
J: TRBJ2-3
size: -

CDR3: CASSSSGARLNSGANVLTF
DNA: TGTGCCAGCAGCTCCTCAGGGGCCCGCCTTAACTCTGGGGCCAACGTCCTGACTTTC
V: TRBV5-4
D: -
J: TRBJ2-6
size: -

CDR3: CASSHGTATNYGYTF
DNA: TGTGCCAGCAGCCACGGGACAGCCACTAACTATGGCTACACCTTC
V: TRBV7-8
D: TRBD1
J: TRBJ1-2
size: once

CDR3: CASSKRQGLNTEAFF
DNA: TGTGCCAGTAGTAAGAGACAGGGATTGAACACTGAAGCTTTCTTT
V: TRBV19
D: TRBD1
J: TRBJ1-1
size: once

CDR3: CASSSRGTYEQYF
DNA: TGTGCCAGCAGCTCCCGCGGGACCTACGAGCAGTACTTC
V: TRBV7-9
D: -
J: TRBJ2-7
size: -

CDR3: CASSPTWTGMNTEAFF
DNA: TGTGCCAGCAGCCCGACCTGGACAGGGATGAACACTGAAGCTTTCTTT
V: TRBV5-6
D: TRBD1
J: TRBJ1-1
size: -

CDR3: CASGGEKLFF
DNA: TGTGCCAGCGGGGGGGAAAAACTGTTTTTT
V: TRBV2
D: -
J: TRBJ1-4
size: -

CDR3: CASSLWSRGPDTQYF
DNA: TGTGCCAGCAGCTTATGGTCCAGGGGTCCAGATACGCAGTATTTT
V: TRBV7-9
D: -
J: TRBJ2-3
size: -

CDR3: CASSLEMDSNYTF
DNA: TGCGCCAGCAGCTTGGAGATGGACAGTAACTACACCTTC
V: TRBV5-1
D: -
J: TRBJ1-2
size: -

CDR3: CASSLSGGAGGADGYTF
DNA: TGTGCCAGCAGTTTATCGGGCGGGGCAGGGGGCGCGGATGGCTACACCTTC
V: TRBV27
D: TRBD1
J: TRBJ1-2
size: once

CDR3: CASSLAGGLTDTQYF
DNA: TGCGCCAGCAGCCTAGCAGGAGGGCTGACAGATACGCAGTATTTT
V: TRBV4-3
D: -
J: TRBJ2-3
size: -

CDR3: CASSGTLNTGELFF
DNA: TGCGCCAGCAGTGGGACACTGAACACCGGGGAGCTGTTTTTT
V: TRBV10-2
D: -
J: TRBJ2-2
size: -

CDR3: CASSRRQDSYEQYF
DNA: TGTGCCAGCAGCCGGCGACAGGACTCCTACGAGCAGTACTTC
V: TRBV27
D: -
J: TRBJ2-7
size: -

CDR3: CASSRASGKSGTQYF
DNA: TGTGCCAGCTCCCGGGCTAGCGGGAAGAGCGGGACCCAGTACTTC
V: TRBV6-5
D: TRBD2
J: TRBJ2-5
size: -

CDR3: CASWDRLSYEQYF
DNA: TGTGCCTCTTGGGACAGGCTCTCCTACGAGCAGTACTTC
V: TRBV30
D: TRBD1
J: TRBJ2-7
size: -

CDR3: CASRIDRGLRNEQFF
DNA: TGTGCCAGCAGAATTGACAGGGGGCTAAGGAATGAGCAGTTCTTC
V: TRBV7-2
D: TRBD1
J: TRBJ2-1
size: -

CDR3: CASYGYGYTF
DNA: TGTGCCAGCTATGGTTATGGCTACACCTTC
V: TRBV19
D: -
J: TRBJ1-2
size: -

CDR3: CASSESRGSGNTIYF
DNA: TGTGCCAGCAGTGAATCAAGAGGCTCTGGAAACACCATATATTTT
V: TRBV25-1
D: -
J: TRBJ1-3
size: few

CDR3: CASSLRSGELFF
DNA: TGTGCCAGCAGCCTACGAAGCGGGGAGCTGTTTTTT
V: TRBV11-3
D: -
J: TRBJ2-2
size: -